The clone carrying this T cell receptor beta chain was observed a handful of times. Its antigen is undetermined. The entry originates in a study of T-cell memory formation after mild COVID-19. The CDR3 has 19 residues. Germline V gene lookup returns CDR1 LGHNA and CDR2 YSLEER. V lost 0 bases and J lost 3; bases outside the gene matches: 10. TCRdb re-called the 5' RACE reads through MiXCR, storing one row per CDR3 protein. In the table there are 550,000 to 600,000 distinct CDR3 sequences, 20% to 25% of which are singletons. General study points: CD4/CD8 balance held among clones contracting day 15 to 85, and later expanders leaned CD4+.

The V and J genes are TRBV4-3 and TRBJ2-7; 14 bases are shared with TRBD2. The receptor comes from an adult woman who had mild COVID-19 (a few samples of this study predate the infection). Cell type and time point are not known. The sample was PBMCs or a T cell subset sorted from them (not recorded which). CDR3 sequence (DNA): TGCGCCAGCAGCCAAGAAAGCCCGGGACTAGCGGGGGCAAACTACGAGCAGTACTTC. Protein sequence: CASSQESPGLAGANYEQYF.